A single sample gave rise to the 15 T cell receptor beta chains below, sequenced in a study of blood T cell repertoires in COVID-19. TCRdb keeps only in-frame clones here, not all; method: immunoSEQ multiplex PCR. This table has hundreds of thousands of clones, 86% appearing once. Sequencing input: peripheral blood. The receptors derive from a woman aged 25 to 39 with active or convalescent COVID-19.

Only one count was recorded for this clone. The CDR3 DNA reads as TGTGCCAGCAGCTTAGACCTGGGGAGATCGGGTGGCTACACCTTC. It specifies CASSLDLGRSGGYTF. The chain is built from TRBV11-2 and TRBJ1-2; D unclear. Germline loops: CDR1 SGHAT, CDR2 FQNNGV. Trimming pared 0 bases from V and 7 bases from J, leaving 15 bases between. This CDR3 has 15 amino acids.

Only a few counts were recorded for this clone. This sequence joins TRBV15 and TRBJ2-1; 8 nucleotides match TRBD2. V trimming: 2 bases; J trimming: 2 bases; junction bases outside the gene matches: 2. CDR3 length: 15 amino acids. Germline values: CDR1 LNHNV, CDR2 YYDKDF (reference sequence). As DNA, the CDR3 is TGTGCCACCAGCAGATTAGCGGGACCCTACAATGAGCAGTTCTTC. Translation: CATSRLAGPYNEQFF. Combining the CDR3 with reference TRBV15 and TRBJ2-1 gives the whole variable domain DAMVIQNPRYQVTQFGKPVTLSCSQTLNHNVMYWYQQKSSQAPKLLFHYYDKDFNNEADTPDNFQSRRPNTSFCFLDIRSPGLGDTAMYLCATSRLAGPYNEQFFGPGTRLTVL.

The CDR3 nucleotides read TGTGCCAGCAGTGAGGGACAGGGCGGCGATGAGCAGTTCTTC. This encodes CASSEGQGGDEQFF. This chain links TRBV6-4 with TRBJ2-1, with 9 bases lining up with TRBD1. The length of the CDR3 is 14 residues. V shed 3 bases, J shed 8 bases, and the junction held 5 bases outside the gene matches. In germline, CDR1 is MRHNA, CDR2 SNTAGT.

The V and J genes are TRBV10-3 and TRBJ1-3, with D possibly matching TRBD1 (6 bases). The CDR3 sequence is 17 residues long. CDR1 and CDR2 from the germline V gene are ENHRY and SYGVKD. Trimming left V 10 bases short and J 1 base short, with 23 bases between. The CDR3 sequence: CATEGQGREESGNTIYF. The DNA of the CDR3 is TGTGCCACCGAGGGGCAGGGGAGGGAAGAGTCTGGAAACACCATATATTTT.

The chain joins TRBV5-6 to TRBJ2-7, with TRBD1 identical over 8 bases. From germline, CDR1 is SGHDT and CDR2 YYEEEE. V shed 3 bases and J 3 bases; nucleotides not matched to a gene: 11. The CDR3 is 16 amino acids. The CDR3 here is CASSYRSTGALYEQYF. The CDR3 DNA reads TGTGCCAGCAGCTACCGATCGACAGGGGCTCTCTACGAGCAGTACTTC.

The rearrangement links TRBV4-2 to TRBJ1-2, with unresolved D. CDR3 size: 15 residues. Trimming removed 0 bases from V and 4 bases from J, with 12 bases in between. Germline CDR1 and CDR2: LGHNA and YNFKEQ. The DNA for the CDR3 is TGTGCCAGCAGCCAAGACGATACAGCCCGCTATGGCTACACCTTC. Protein sequence: CASSQDDTARYGYTF.

V and J are TRBV5-4 and TRBJ1-2; the match to TRBD1 covers 7 bases. Germline V gene data show CDR1 as SGHNT and CDR2 as YYREEE (reference sequence). CDR3 size: 15 residues. V trimming: 3 bases; J trimming: 2 bases; junction bases outside the gene matches: 7. CDR3 DNA: TGTGCCAGCAGCTCAATCGACAGGGTCAACTATGGCTACACCTTC. As protein: CASSSIDRVNYGYTF.

This chain uses TRBV5-1 with TRBJ1-4, with D hard to call. The CDR3 runs to 15 residues. The V gene lost 2 bases and the J gene lost 7 bases, with 15 bases spanning the gap. From germline, CDR1 is SGHRS and CDR2 YFSETQ. CDR3 nucleotides: TGCGCCAGCAGCTTAGGGCGGGGTGGAGGTGAAAAACTGTTTTTT. Protein product: CASSLGRGGGEKLFF.

DNA of the CDR3: TGTGCCAGCAGTTTCAGGGGCGACTCCTATAATTCACCCCTCCACTTT. It translates to CASSFRGDSYNSPLHF. The chain couples TRBV27 to TRBJ1-6, with a tentative D call TRBD1 (6 bases). V dropped 3 bases and J dropped 0 bases, with 9 bases sitting between them. This CDR3 has 16 amino acids. Germline V gene sequence: CDR1 MNHEY, CDR2 SMNVEV (reference sequence).

The chain couples TRBV5-4 to TRBJ2-5; 13 nucleotides align to TRBD2. CDR3 size: 16 residues. Looked up from germline, CDR1 is SGHNT and CDR2 is YYREEE (reference sequence). V lost 5 bases to trimming and J lost 4 bases; unmatched junction nucleotides: 8. Here the CDR3 reads CASRPGTSGVGETQYF. The CDR3 coding sequence is TGTGCCAGCAGACCAGGGACTAGCGGGGTTGGAGAGACCCAGTACTTC.

The chain is built from TRBV15 and TRBJ1-3; 9 bases match TRBD1. Germline V gives CDR1 LNHNV, CDR2 YYDKDF (reference sequence). The CDR3 loop spans 16 amino acids. Germline trimming cut 4 bases from V and 0 bases from J; bases unmatched to any gene: 4. This chain's CDR3 is CATSINRGLSGNTIYF. CDR3 bases: TGTGCCACCAGCATTAACAGGGGGCTCTCTGGAAACACCATATATTTT. The variable domain in full, completed from reference TRBV15 and TRBJ1-3, reads DAMVIQNPRYQVTQFGKPVTLSCSQTLNHNVMYWYQQKSSQAPKLLFHYYDKDFNNEADTPDNFQSRRPNTSFCFLDIRSPGLGDTAMYLCATSINRGLSGNTIYFGEGSWLTVV.

The chain uses TRBV25-1 and TRBJ2-7; D may be TRBD1 (6 bases). V lost 5 bases and J 0 bases, leaving 17 bases between the germline ends. Germline CDR1 is MGHDK and CDR2 is SYGVNS. The CDR3 is 16 amino acids. The CDR3 DNA reads TGTGCCAGCAGTAACCAGGGTGGGGGCAGCTCCTACGAGCAGTACTTC. Amino acid sequence: CASSNQGGGSSYEQYF.

The chain uses TRBV11-2 and TRBJ2-5, with 8 bases aligning to TRBD2. The CDR3 extends over 15 amino acids. Germline values: CDR1 SGHAT, CDR2 FQNNGV. Germline trimming cut 0 bases from V and 7 bases from J; bases unmatched to any gene: 7. The CDR3 bases are TGTGCCAGCAGCTTAGATGCGGGGGGAACAAGGACCCAGTACTTC. Translation gives CASSLDAGGTRTQYF.

The chain recombines TRBV5-8 with TRBJ2-1; 7 positions match TRBD2. Germline V lookup: CDR1 SGHTS, CDR2 YDEGEE. CDR3 length: 16 amino acids. The V and J ends lost 1 base and 7 bases, in that order; junction bases with no gene match: 11. This chain's CDR3 is CASSLKVGGKGNEQFF. The DNA of the CDR3 is TGTGCCAGCAGCTTGAAGGTGGGAGGGAAAGGGAATGAGCAGTTCTTC.

CDR3 coding DNA: TGTGCCATCAGTGAGTCGGCAGGGGTTGGCTACACCTTC. This encodes CAISESAGVGYTF. The V gene is TRBV10-3, the J gene TRBJ1-2; weak D call: TRBD1 (6 bases). Trimming took off 0 bases at V and 7 bases at J, with 9 bases between the two ends. The CDR3 is 13 amino acids. Looked up from germline, CDR1 is ENHRY and CDR2 is SYGVKD.